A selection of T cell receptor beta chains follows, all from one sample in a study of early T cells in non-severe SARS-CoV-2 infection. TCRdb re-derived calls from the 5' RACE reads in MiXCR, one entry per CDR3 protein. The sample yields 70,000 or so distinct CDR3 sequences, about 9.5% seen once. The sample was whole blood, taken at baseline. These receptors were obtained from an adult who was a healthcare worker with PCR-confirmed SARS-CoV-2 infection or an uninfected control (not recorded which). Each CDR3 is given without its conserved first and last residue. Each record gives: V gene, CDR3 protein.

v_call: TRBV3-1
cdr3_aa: ASSQDPDRGHRQQY

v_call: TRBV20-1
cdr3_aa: SGLEGTFQRTQY

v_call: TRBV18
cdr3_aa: ASSPPGTGSDTQY

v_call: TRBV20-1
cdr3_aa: SAGDSGNTIY

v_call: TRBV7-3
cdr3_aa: ASSPGLAGNTGELF

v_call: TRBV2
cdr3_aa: ASSGVAGYT

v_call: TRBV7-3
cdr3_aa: ASSLGAPGAQDTQY

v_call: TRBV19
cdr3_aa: ASTGGVGNQPQH

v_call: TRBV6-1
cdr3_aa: ASSEALPPKAF

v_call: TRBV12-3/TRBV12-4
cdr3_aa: ASSLVDEQF

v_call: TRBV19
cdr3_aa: ASSPSSYQPQH

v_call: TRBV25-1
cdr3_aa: ASSEGLAGATSYEQY

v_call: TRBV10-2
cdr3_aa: ASSESIRTGGEQY